This TCR beta chain was observed in a study of control samples from healthy donors and cancer patients. This CDR3 is 18 amino acids long. V lost 2 bases and J 0 bases, leaving 17 bases between the germline ends. The germline V gene has CDR1 ENHRY and CDR2 SYGVKD. Measured with immunoSEQ multiplex PCR; TCRdb has only the in-frame clones, and not every one. The data contain around 100,000 clones, approximately 90% of them singletons. This chain connects TRBV10-3 to TRBJ2-1; D remains ambiguous. Input material: PBMCs. The source is a man in his sixties with lung cancer. CDR3 residues: CAISELFLAVSSYNEQFF. CDR3 coding DNA: TGTGCCATCAGTGAGCTATTCCTGGCGGTGAGCTCCTACAATGAGCAGTTCTTC.